The clone carrying this TCR delta chain has only a few counts. Germline and junction disagree at one end, which may indicate a read error. The data originate from a study of gamma-delta T cells after stem cell transplantation. TCRdb re-called the RT-PCR reads with CATT. The profile shows 2,500 or so delta-chain clones, about 19% of them singletons. The CDR3 covers 16 residues. Germline V gene data show CDR1 as TSWWSYY and CDR2 as QGS. Sequencing was carried out using gamma-delta T cells. V is TRDV1 and J is TRDJ1; TRDD3 matches at 12 bases. This sequence originates from a human donor. It is not recorded whose cells these are; they may come from a transplant donor. The CDR3 DNA is TGTGCTCTTGGGGAACCAGCCTGGGGGATACGCGATAAACCCATCTTT. Amino acid sequence: CALGEPAWGIRDKPIF.